Reported below is one T cell receptor (beta chain). Next came a second PCR, run for about 7 to 12 cycles, which used a sample-barcoded 5' primer along with a J-beta primer mix. TCRdb called the 5' RACE reads again in MiXCR, with one record for every CDR3 protein. The sample has roughly 1,700,000 distinct CDR3 sequences; roughly 30% are singletons. The data were obtained in a study of blood T cells in healthy people across ages. The CDR3 is made up of 15 amino acids. Looked up from germline, CDR1 is SGHRS and CDR2 is YFSETQ. Samples had at least 7 million PBMCs isolated from them. Material for sequencing was blood. This sequence originates from a woman aged 25 to 39 in good health. The rearrangement links TRBV5-1 to TRBJ2-4, with D maybe TRBD1 (6 bases). The end of the DNA aligns better with TRBJ2-7, so the J call may be wrong. The DNA of the CDR3 is TGCGCCAGCAGACTCCGGACAGCCTCGATGGGCGAGCAGTACTTC. Translated, it gives CASRLRTASMGEQYF.